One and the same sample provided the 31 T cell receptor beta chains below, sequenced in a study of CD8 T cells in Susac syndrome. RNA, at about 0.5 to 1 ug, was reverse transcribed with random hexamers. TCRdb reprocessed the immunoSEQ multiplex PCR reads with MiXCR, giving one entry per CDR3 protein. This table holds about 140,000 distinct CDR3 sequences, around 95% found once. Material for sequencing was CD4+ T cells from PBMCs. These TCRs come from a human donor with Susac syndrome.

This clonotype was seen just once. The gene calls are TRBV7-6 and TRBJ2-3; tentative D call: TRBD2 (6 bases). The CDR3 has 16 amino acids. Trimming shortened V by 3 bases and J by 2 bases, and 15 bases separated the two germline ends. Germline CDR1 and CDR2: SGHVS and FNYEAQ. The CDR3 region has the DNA TGTGCCAGCAGCTTGACAGCAGGACTATTCACAGATACGCAGTATTTT. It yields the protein CASSLTAGLFTDTQYF.

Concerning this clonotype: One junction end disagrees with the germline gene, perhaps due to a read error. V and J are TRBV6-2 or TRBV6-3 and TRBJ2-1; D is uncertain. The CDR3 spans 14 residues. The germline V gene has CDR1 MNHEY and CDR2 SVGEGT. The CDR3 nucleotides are TGTGCCAGCAGTTACCTGACTCCCGACAATGAGCAGTCCTTC. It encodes CASSYLTPDNEQSF.

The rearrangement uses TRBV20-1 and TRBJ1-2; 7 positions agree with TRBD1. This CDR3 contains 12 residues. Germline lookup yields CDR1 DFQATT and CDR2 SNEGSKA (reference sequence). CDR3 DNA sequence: TGCAGCACAGGGGAAAATCCGTATGGCTACACCTTC. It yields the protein CSTGENPYGYTF.

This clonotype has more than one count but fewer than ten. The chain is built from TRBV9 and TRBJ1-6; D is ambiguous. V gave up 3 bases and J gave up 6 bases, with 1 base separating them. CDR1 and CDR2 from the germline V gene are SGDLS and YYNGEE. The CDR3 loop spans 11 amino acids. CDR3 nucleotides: TGTGCCAGCAGCGGTAATTCACCCCTCCACTTT. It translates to CASSGNSPLHF. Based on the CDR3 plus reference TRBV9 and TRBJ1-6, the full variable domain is DSGVTQTPKHLITATGQRVTLRCSPRSGDLSVYWYQQSLDQGLQFLIQYYNGEERAKGNILERFSAQQFPDLHSELNLSSLELGDSALYFCASSGNSPLHFGNGTRLTVT.

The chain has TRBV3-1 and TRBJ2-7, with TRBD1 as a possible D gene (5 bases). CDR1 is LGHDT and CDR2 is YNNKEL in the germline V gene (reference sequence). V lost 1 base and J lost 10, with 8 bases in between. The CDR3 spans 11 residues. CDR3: CASSQAGKQYF. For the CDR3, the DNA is TGTGCCAGCAGCCAAGCAGGGAAACAGTACTTC.

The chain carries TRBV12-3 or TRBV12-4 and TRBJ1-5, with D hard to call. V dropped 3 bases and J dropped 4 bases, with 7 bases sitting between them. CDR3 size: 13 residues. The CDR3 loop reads CASSLGWNQPQHF. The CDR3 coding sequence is TGTGCCAGCAGTTTGGGGTGGAATCAGCCCCAGCATTTT.

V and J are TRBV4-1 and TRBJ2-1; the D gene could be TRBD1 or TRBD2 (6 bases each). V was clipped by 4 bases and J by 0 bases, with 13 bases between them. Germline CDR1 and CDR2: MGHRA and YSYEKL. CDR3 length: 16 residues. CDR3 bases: TGCGCCAGCAGCCCCCGTGGGGGGCACTCCTACAATGAGCAGTTCTTC. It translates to CASSPRGGHSYNEQFF.

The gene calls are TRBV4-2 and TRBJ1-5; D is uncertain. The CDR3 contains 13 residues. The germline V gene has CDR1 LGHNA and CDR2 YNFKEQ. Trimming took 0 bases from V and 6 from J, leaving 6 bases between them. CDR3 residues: CASSQEAGQPQHF. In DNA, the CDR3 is TGTGCCAGCAGCCAAGAGGCAGGTCAGCCCCAGCATTTT.

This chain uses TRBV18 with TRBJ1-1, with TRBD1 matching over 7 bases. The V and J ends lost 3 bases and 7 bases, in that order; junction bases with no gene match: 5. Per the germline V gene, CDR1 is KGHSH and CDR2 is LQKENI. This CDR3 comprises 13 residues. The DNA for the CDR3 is TGTGCCAGCTCACCCGACAGGGATGGTGAAGCTTTCTTT. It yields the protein CASSPDRDGEAFF.

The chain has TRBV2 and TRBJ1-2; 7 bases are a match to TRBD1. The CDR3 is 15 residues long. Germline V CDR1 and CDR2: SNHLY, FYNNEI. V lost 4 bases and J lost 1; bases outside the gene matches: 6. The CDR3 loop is CASSGGTDNNYGYTF. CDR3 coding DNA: TGTGCCAGCAGTGGGGGGACAGACAATAACTATGGCTACACCTTC. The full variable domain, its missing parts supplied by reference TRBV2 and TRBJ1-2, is EPEVTQTPSHQVTQMGQEVILRCVPISNHLYFYWYRQILGQKVEFLVSFYNNEISEKSEIFDDQFSVERPDGSNFTLKIRSTKLEDSAMYFCASSGGTDNNYGYTFGSGTRLTVV.

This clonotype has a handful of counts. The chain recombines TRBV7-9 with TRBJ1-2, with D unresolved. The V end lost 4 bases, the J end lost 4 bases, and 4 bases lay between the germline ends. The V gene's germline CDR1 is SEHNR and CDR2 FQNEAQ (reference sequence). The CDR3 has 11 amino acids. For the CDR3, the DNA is TGTGCCAGCAGCTCCCCCTATGGCTACACCTTC. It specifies CASSSPYGYTF.

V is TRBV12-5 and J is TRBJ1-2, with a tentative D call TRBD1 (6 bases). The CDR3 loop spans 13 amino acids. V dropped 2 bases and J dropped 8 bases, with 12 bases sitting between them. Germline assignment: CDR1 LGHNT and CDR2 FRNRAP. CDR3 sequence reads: CASGLQGFGGYTF. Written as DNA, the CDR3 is TGTGCTAGTGGTTTGCAGGGGTTCGGCGGCTACACCTTC.

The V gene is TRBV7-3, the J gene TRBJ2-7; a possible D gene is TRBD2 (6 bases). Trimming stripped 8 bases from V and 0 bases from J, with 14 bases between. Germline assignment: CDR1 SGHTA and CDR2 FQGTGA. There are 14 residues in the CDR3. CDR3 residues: CASPHGGISYEQYF. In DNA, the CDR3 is TGTGCCAGCCCCCACGGGGGTATCTCCTACGAGCAGTACTTC.

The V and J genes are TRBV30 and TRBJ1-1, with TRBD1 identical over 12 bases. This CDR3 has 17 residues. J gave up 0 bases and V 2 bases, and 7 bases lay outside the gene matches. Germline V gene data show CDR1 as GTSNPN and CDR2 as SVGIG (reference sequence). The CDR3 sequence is CAWSRDRGRTMNTEAFF. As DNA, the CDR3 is TGTGCCTGGAGTAGGGACAGGGGGCGAACAATGAACACTGAAGCTTTCTTT. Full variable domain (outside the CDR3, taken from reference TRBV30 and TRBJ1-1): SQTIHQWPATLVQPVGSPLSLECTVEGTSNPNLYWYRQAAGRGLQLLFYSVGIGQISSEVPQNLSASRPQDRQFILSSKKLLLSDSGFYLCAWSRDRGRTMNTEAFFGQGTRLTVV.

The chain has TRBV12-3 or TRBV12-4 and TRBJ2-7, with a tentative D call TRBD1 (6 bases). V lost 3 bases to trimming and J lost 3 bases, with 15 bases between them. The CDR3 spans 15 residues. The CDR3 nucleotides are TGTGCCAGCAGTTTGTCAGGGGATCCACGCTACGAGCAGTACTTC. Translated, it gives CASSLSGDPRYEQYF.

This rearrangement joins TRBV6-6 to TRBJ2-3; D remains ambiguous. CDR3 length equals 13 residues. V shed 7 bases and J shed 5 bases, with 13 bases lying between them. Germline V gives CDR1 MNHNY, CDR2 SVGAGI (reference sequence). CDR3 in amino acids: CASKILQGDTQYF. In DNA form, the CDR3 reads TGTGCCAGCAAGATTCTTCAAGGAGATACGCAGTATTTT.

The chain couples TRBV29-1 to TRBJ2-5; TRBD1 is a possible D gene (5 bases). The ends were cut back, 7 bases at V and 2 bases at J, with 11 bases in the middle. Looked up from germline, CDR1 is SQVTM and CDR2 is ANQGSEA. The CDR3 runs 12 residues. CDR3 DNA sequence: TGCAGCGCAACAGGACATCAAGAGACCCAGTACTTC. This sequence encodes CSATGHQETQYF.

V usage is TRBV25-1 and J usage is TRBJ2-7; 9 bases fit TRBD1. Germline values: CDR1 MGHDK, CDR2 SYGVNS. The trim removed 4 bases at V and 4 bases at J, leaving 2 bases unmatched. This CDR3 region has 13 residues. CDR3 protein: CASSAQGAYEQYF. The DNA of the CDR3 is TGTGCCAGCAGTGCACAGGGGGCGTACGAGCAGTACTTC.

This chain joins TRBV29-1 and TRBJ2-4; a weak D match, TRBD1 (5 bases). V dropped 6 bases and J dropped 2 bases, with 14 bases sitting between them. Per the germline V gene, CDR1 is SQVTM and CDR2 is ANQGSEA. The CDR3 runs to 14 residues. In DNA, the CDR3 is TGCAGCGTAAACCTCCAGGGCACCAAAAACATTCAGTACTTC. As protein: CSVNLQGTKNIQYF.

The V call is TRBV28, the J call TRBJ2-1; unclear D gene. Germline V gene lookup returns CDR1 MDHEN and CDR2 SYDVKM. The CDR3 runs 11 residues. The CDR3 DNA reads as TGTTCGTCAGCCAATAGGTTTGAGCAGTTCTTC. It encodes CSSANRFEQFF.

The CDR3 sequence: CAWASGQPNEKLFF. CDR3 coding DNA: TGTGCCTGGGCCTCAGGGCAACCTAATGAAAAACTGTTTTTT. This rearrangement joins TRBV30 to TRBJ1-4, with TRBD1 as a possible D gene (5 bases). The CDR3 runs to 14 residues. Germline V gene sequence: CDR1 GTSNPN, CDR2 SVGIG (reference sequence). The ends were cut back, 5 bases at V and 3 bases at J, with 13 bases in the middle.

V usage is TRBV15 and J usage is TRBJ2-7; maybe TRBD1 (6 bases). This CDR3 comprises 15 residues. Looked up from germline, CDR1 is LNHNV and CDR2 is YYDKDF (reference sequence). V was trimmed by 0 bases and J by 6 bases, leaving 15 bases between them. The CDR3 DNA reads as TGTGCCACCAGCAGAGAAACAGGGACCCTATCCGAGCAGTACTTC. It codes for CATSRETGTLSEQYF.

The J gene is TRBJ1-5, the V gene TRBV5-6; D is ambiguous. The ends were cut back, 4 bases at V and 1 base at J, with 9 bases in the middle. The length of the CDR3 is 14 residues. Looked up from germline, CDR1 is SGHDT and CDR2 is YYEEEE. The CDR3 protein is CASSGGLSNQPQHF. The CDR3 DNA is TGTGCCAGCAGCGGAGGGTTAAGCAATCAGCCCCAGCATTTT.

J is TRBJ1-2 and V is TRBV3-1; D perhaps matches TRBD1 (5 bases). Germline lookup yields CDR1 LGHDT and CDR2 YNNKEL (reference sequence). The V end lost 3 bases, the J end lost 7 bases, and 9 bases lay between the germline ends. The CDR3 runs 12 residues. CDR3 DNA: TGTGCCAGCAGCCAGGGACTGGTTGGCTACACCTTC. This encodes CASSQGLVGYTF.

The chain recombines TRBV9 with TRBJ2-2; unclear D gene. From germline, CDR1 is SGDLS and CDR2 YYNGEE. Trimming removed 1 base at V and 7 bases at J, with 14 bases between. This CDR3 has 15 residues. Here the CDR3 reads CASSVLPSLGGELFF. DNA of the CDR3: TGTGCCAGCAGCGTATTGCCCTCCTTGGGCGGGGAGCTGTTTTTT.

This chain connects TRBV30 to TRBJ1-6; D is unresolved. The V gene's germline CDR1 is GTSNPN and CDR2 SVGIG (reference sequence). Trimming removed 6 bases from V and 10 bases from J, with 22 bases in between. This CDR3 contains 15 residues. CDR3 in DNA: TGTGCCTGCAGTACCCCTGGAGAACGCAGGTCACCCCTCCACTTT. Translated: CACSTPGERRSPLHF.

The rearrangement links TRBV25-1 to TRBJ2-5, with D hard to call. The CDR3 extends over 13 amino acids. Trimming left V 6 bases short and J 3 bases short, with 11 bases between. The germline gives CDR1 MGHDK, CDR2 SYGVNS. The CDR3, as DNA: TGTGCCAGCAGCGAACAAGGGAAAGAGACCCAGTACTTC. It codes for CASSEQGKETQYF. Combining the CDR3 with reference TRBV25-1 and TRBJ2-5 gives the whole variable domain EADIYQTPRYLVIGTGKKITLECSQTMGHDKMYWYQQDPGMELHLIHYSYGVNSTEKGDLSSESTVSRIRTEHFPLTLESARPSHTSQYLCASSEQGKETQYFGPGTRLLVL.

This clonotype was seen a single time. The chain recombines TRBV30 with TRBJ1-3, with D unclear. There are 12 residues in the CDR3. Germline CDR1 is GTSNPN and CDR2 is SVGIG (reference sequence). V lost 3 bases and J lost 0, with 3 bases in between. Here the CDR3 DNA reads TGTGCCTGGAGCCTCTCTGGAAACACCATATATTTT. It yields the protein CAWSLSGNTIYF.

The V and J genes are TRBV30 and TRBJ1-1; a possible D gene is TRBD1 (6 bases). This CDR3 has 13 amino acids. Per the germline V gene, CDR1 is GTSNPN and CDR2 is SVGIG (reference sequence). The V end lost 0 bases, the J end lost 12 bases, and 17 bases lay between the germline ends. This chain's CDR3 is CAWSVMGAAIPFF. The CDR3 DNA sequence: TGTGCCTGGAGTGTAATGGGGGCGGCTATACCTTTCTTT.

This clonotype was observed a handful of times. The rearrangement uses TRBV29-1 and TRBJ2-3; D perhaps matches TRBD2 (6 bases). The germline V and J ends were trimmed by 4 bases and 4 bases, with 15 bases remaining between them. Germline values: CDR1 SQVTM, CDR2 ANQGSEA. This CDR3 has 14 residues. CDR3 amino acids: CSVGGTFNSDTQYF. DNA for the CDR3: TGCAGCGTTGGCGGGACTTTCAACTCAGATACGCAGTATTTT.

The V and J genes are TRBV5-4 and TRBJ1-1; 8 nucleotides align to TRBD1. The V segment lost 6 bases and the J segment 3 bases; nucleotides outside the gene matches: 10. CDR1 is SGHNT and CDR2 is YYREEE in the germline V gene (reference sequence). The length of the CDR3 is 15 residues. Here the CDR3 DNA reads TGTGCCAGCATCCAAACAGGGGGAACGTACACTGAAGCTTTCTTT. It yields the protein CASIQTGGTYTEAFF.